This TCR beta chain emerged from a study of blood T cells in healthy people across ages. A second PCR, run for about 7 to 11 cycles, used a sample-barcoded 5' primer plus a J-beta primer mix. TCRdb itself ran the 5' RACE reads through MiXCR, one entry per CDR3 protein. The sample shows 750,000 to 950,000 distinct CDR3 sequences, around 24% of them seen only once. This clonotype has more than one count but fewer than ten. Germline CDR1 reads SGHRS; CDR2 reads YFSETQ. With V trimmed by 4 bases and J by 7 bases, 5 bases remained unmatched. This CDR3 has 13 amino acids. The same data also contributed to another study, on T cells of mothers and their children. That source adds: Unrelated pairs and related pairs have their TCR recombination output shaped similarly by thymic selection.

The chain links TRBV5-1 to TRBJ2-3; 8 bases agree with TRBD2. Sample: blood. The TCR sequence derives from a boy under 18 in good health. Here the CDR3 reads CASSLSGVNTQYF. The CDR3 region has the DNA TGCGCCAGCAGCCTTAGCGGGGTGAATACGCAGTATTTT.